What follows describes a single TCR beta chain. Deletions cut 4 bases from V and 4 bases from J, with 10 bases between. This CDR3 comprises 13 residues. Germline CDR1 and CDR2: ENHRY and SYGVKD. The data are from a study of T cell clonotyping in hematopoietic cell transplantation. Measured with immunoSEQ multiplex PCR; TCRdb has only the in-frame clones, and not every one. The sample holds around 2,000 clones, around nine tenths seen once. The specimen comprised peripheral blood mononuclear cells, sampled 30 days after allogeneic stem cell transplant. This chain links TRBV10-3 with TRBJ1-1; D may be TRBD1 (5 bases). The clonotype originates from a female patient aged 50-59 years who had an allogeneic stem cell transplant from a related donor, so the T cells may come from the graft donor. Some clones in this sample may be carry-over from other donors' samples. DNA of the CDR3: TGTGCCATCAGTGGGGACCGGTCCACTGAAGCTTTCTTT. Amino acids: CAISGDRSTEAFF.